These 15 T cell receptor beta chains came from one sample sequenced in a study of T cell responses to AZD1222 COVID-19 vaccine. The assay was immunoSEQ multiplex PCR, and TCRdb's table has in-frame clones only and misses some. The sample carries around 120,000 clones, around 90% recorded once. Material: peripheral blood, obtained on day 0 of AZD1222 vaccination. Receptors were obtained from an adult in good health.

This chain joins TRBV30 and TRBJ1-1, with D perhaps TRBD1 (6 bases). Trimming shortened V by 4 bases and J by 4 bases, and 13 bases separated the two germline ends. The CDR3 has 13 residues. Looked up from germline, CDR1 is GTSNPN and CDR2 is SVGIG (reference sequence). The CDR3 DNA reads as TGTGCCTGGAAAGGGGGGTTAGGCACTGAAGCTTTCTTT. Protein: CAWKGGLGTEAFF.

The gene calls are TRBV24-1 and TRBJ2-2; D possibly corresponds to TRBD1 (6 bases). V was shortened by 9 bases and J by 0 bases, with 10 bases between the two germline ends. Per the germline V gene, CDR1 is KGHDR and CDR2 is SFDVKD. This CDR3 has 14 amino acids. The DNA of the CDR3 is TGTGCCACCGCCACAGGGTCGAACACCGGGGAGCTGTTTTTT. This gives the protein CATATGSNTGELFF.

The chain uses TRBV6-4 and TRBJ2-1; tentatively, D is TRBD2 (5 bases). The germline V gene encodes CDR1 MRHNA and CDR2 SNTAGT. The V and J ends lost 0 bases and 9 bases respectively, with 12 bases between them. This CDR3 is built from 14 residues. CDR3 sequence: CASSDSGSVGEQFF. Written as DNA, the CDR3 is TGTGCCAGCAGTGACTCGGGGAGCGTGGGTGAGCAGTTCTTC.

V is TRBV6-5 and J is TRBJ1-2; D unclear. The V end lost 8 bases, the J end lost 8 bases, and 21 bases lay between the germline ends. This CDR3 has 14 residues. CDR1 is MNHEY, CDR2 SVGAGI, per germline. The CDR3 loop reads CASANSYLPGGYTF. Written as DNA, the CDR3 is TGTGCCAGCGCCAACAGTTACCTCCCCGGGGGCTACACCTTC.

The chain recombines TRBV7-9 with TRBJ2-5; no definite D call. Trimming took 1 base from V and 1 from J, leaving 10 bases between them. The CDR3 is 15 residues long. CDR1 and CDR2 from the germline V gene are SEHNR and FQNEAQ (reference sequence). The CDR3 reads CASSLGSGAQETQYF. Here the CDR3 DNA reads TGTGCCAGCAGCTTAGGGTCCGGCGCCCAAGAGACCCAGTACTTC.

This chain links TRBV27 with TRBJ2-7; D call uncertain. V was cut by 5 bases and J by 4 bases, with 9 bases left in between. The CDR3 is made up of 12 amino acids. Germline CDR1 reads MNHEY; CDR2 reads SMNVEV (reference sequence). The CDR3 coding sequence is TGTGCCAGCAGTCCCTTACGGTACGAGCAGTACTTC. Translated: CASSPLRYEQYF.

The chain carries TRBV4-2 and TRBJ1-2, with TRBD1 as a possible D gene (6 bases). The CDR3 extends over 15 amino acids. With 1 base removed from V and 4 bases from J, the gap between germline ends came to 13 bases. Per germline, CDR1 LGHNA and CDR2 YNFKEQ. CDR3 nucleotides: TGTGCCAGCAGCCAAGGCGTGGGGGCAGTCTATGGCTACACCTTC. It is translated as CASSQGVGAVYGYTF.

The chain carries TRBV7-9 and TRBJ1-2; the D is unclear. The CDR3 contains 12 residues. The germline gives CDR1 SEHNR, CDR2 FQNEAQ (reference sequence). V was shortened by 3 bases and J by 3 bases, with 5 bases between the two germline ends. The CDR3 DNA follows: TGTGCCAGCAGCTTCCTCGACTATGGCTACACCTTC. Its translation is CASSFLDYGYTF. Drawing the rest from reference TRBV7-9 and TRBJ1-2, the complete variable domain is DTGVSQNPRHKITKRGQNVTFRCDPISEHNRLYWYRQTLGQGPEFLTYFQNEAQLEKSRLLSDRFSAERPKGSFSTLEIQRTEQGDSAMYLCASSFLDYGYTFGSGTRLTVV.

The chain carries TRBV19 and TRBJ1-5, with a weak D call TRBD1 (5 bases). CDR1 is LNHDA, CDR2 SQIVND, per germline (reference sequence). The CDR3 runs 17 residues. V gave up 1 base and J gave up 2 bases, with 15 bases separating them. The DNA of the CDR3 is TGTGCCAGTAGTATAGTATGGGGGGATCTGGGCAATCAGCCCCAGCATTTT. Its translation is CASSIVWGDLGNQPQHF.

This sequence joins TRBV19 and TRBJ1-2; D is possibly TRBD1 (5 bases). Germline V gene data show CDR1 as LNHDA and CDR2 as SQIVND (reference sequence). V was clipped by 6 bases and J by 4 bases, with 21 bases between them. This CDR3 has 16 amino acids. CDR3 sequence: CASSYSGVGGLYGYTF. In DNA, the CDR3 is TGTGCCAGTAGCTACTCGGGGGTCGGAGGGCTCTATGGCTACACCTTC.

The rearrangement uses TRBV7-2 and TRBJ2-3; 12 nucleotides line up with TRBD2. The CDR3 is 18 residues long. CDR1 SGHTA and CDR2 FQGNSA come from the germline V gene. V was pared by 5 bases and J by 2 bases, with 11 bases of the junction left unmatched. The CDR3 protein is CASSIAGTSGLFTDTQYF. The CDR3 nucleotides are TGTGCCAGCAGCATCGCCGGGACTAGCGGGCTATTCACAGATACGCAGTATTTT.

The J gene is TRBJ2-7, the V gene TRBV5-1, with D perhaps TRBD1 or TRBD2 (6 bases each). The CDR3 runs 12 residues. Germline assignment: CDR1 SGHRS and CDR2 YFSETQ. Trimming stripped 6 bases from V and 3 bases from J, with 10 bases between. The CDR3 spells CASKGGSYEQYF. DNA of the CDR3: TGCGCCAGCAAGGGGGGCAGCTACGAGCAGTACTTC.

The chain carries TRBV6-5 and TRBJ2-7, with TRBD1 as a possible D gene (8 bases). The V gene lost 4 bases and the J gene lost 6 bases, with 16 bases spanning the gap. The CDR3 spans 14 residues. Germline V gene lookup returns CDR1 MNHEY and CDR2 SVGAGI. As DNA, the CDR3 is TGTGCCAGCAGTTTTATGACAGGGGAGGGCGAGCAGTACTTC. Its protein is CASSFMTGEGEQYF.

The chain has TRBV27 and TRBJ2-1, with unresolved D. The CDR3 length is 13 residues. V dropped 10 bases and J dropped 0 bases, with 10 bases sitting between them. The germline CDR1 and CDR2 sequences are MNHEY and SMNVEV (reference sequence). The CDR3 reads CANKSSSYNEQFF. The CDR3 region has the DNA TGTGCCAACAAGTCCAGCTCCTACAATGAGCAGTTCTTC.

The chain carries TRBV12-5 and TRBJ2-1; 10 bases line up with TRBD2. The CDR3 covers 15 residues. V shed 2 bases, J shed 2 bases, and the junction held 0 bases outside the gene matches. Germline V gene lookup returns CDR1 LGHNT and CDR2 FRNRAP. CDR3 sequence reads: CASGLTSGAYNEQFF. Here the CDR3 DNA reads TGTGCTAGTGGTTTGACTAGCGGGGCCTACAATGAGCAGTTCTTC.